The TCR beta chain described here comes from a study of blood T cell repertoires in COVID-19. Study at large: Some COVID-19 samples were acute and others convalescent; all came from the United States, Italy and Spain. T cells, B-cell-depleted T cells, or PBMCs provided the cDNA or gDNA that served as material.

Methods used by the authors: It was from reference gene primer amplification that nucleated cell counts were estimated. Clones were read by immunoSEQ multiplex PCR, and TCRdb kept only the in-frame ones, dropping some. D and trimming were read from the DNA, whereas the V and J calls and clone size are those reported in that table. The sample consists of just under 65,000 clones, around four fifths of them appearing once. Germline CDR1 reads SGHNT; CDR2 reads YYREEE (reference sequence). V was pared by 4 bases and J by 5 bases, with 15 bases between. This CDR3 has 15 residues. Sequenced sample: peripheral blood. The source is a human donor in a cohort sampled during active COVID-19. The chain uses TRBV5-4 and TRBJ2-2; possible D gene TRBD1, 6 bases. The CDR3 loop is CASSRRGQLTGELFF. The DNA of the CDR3 is TGTGCCAGCAGCCGGAGAGGACAGCTTACCGGGGAGCTGTTTTTT.